The T cell receptor (beta chain) under discussion was sequenced for a study of T cell changes during pregnancy in multiple sclerosis. This clone was observed a single time. Some clones are missing from TCRdb's copy, which holds only in-frame ones; the method was immunoSEQ multiplex PCR. This table holds about 70,000 clones, 75% to 95% found once. The receptor comes from a female donor with multiple sclerosis, enrolled in a pregnancy study. The source was peripheral blood, collected in the first trimester of pregnancy.

The CDR3 bases are TGTGCCAGCAGCTTGGCCAGCGGAGGGAGCTCCTACAATGAGCAGTTCTTC. It encodes CASSLASGGSSYNEQFF. The V and J genes are TRBV5-6 and TRBJ2-1; D is possibly TRBD2 (6 bases). CDR3 size: 17 residues. CDR1 is SGHDT and CDR2 is YYEEEE in the germline V gene. V lost 0 bases, J lost 0 bases, and 13 bases lay in between.